A single sample is the source of the 13 T cell receptor beta chains below, sequenced in a study of graft-versus-host responses after intestinal transplantation. Produced via immunoSEQ multiplex PCR; TCRdb's table is partial and in-frame only. The sample consists of approximately 90,000 clones, around nine tenths of them appearing once. Antigens for these TCRs are unknown. Sequenced here: unstimulated CD8+ T cells sorted from spleen or lymph node cells, sampled before intestinal transplant. The receptors here all came from a human donor who received an intestinal transplant.

This clone was recorded only once. V usage is TRBV7-7 and J usage is TRBJ2-5; no firm D call. Per germline, CDR1 SSHAT and CDR2 FNYEAQ (reference sequence). The V end was cut by 0 bases, the J end by 2 bases, with 10 bases between. The CDR3 runs 15 residues. In DNA form, the CDR3 reads TGTGCCAGCAGCTTAGCTTACGGGTTGCAAGAGACCCAGTACTTC. Translating gives CASSLAYGLQETQYF.

The gene calls are TRBV13 and TRBJ2-5, with 8 bases identical to TRBD2. Germline V gives CDR1 PRHDT, CDR2 FYEKMQ (reference sequence). V shed 4 bases, J shed 5 bases, and the junction held 9 bases outside the gene matches. This CDR3 region has 15 residues. CDR3 loop: CASSSRGSGVETQYF. For the CDR3, the DNA is TGTGCCAGCAGCTCTCGGGGTAGCGGGGTGGAGACCCAGTACTTC.

This chain connects TRBV18 to TRBJ2-1; TRBD2 might be the D (5 bases). Germline V lookup: CDR1 KGHSH, CDR2 LQKENI. The germline V and J ends were trimmed by 5 bases and 7 bases, with 6 bases remaining between them. The CDR3 is made up of 11 amino acids. As DNA, the CDR3 is TGTGCCAGCTCAAGGAGGAATGAGCAGTTCTTC. It is translated as CASSRRNEQFF.

The chain couples TRBV12-2 to TRBJ2-1. TRBV12-2 is labeled a pseudogene. There are 15 residues in the CDR3. The CDR3 bases are TGTGCAAGTCGCTTAGCGCCGAAAACCTACAATGAGCAGTTCTTC. This translates into CASRLAPKTYNEQFF.

The rearrangement uses TRBV9 and TRBJ1-5; 8 bases are a match to TRBD1. CDR1 is SGDLS and CDR2 is YYNGEE in the germline V gene. The junction had 4 bases not matched to a gene; V was cut back by 8 bases and J by 3 bases. The CDR3 covers 13 residues. In nucleotides, the CDR3 is TGTGCCAGTTCGACAGGGGCCAATCAGCCCCAGCATTTT. Translated: CASSTGANQPQHF.

This chain connects TRBV19 to TRBJ2-5; 7 bases fit TRBD2. Germline CDR1 is LNHDA and CDR2 is SQIVND (reference sequence). The CDR3 runs to 13 residues. V was clipped by 5 bases and J by 10 bases; unmatched bases: 10. The CDR3 DNA follows: TGTGCCAGTAGTCCCGTAATGGGGGGGGACCAGTACTTC. Translating it yields CASSPVMGGDQYF.

The chain links TRBV7-6 to TRBJ1-3; D ambiguous. CDR3 length: 15 residues. Trimming took 0 bases from V and 2 from J, leaving 8 bases between them. The germline gives CDR1 SGHVS, CDR2 FNYEAQ. CDR3 sequence (DNA): TGTGCCAGCAGCTTAGCCGAAGTAGCTGGAAACACCATATATTTT. Protein product: CASSLAEVAGNTIYF.

The CDR3 coding sequence is TGTGCCAGCAGCGTAGGACGGGACGGGGATACGCAGTATTTT. Its protein is CASSVGRDGDTQYF. The chain is built from TRBV9 and TRBJ2-3, with D perhaps being TRBD1 or TRBD2 (5 bases each). The V gene's germline CDR1 is SGDLS and CDR2 YYNGEE. The CDR3 length is 14 residues. With 0 bases removed from V and 6 bases from J, the gap between germline ends came to 11 bases. Filled out from reference TRBV9 and TRBJ2-3, the complete variable domain reads DSGVTQTPKHLITATGQRVTLRCSPRSGDLSVYWYQQSLDQGLQFLIQYYNGEERAKGNILERFSAQQFPDLHSELNLSSLELGDSALYFCASSVGRDGDTQYFGPGTRLTVL.

The chain has TRBV9 and TRBJ1-1; maybe TRBD1 (5 bases). V shed 3 bases and J shed 1 base, with 28 bases lying between them. The CDR3 extends over 20 amino acids. The germline CDR1 and CDR2 sequences are SGDLS and YYNGEE. The DNA of the CDR3 is TGTGCCAGCAGCGCGTCTAGCTCGAGACAGAACCTTATGACGAACACTGAAGCTTTCTTT. This sequence encodes CASSASSSRQNLMTNTEAFF.

The chain couples TRBV29-1 to TRBJ1-2, with D maybe TRBD1 (5 bases). This CDR3 contains 17 residues. V was shortened by 2 bases and J by 3 bases, with 22 bases between the two germline ends. Germline CDR1 is SQVTM and CDR2 is ANQGSEA. CDR3 coding DNA: TGCAGCGTTGAATTTGGGACGGACACTTATCCTGACTATGGCTACACCTTC. Its translation: CSVEFGTDTYPDYGYTF.

This sequence joins TRBV7-9 and TRBJ2-1, with a tentative D call TRBD2 (6 bases). V was cut by 5 bases and J by 9 bases, with 14 bases left in between. Germline CDR1 is SEHNR and CDR2 is FQNEAQ (reference sequence). This CDR3 has 13 amino acids. Here the CDR3 reads CASSPGVGFEQFF. The CDR3 bases are TGTGCCAGCAGCCCGGGAGTTGGTTTTGAGCAGTTCTTC.

CDR3 DNA: TGTGCCAGCAGACTAGCGGGGAACTACGAGCAGTACTTC. It is translated as CASRLAGNYEQYF. V gene TRBV7-9 combines with J gene TRBJ2-7; TRBD2 matches at 10 bases. In germline, CDR1 is SEHNR, CDR2 FQNEAQ (reference sequence). This CDR3 contains 13 residues. Trimming removed 6 bases from V and 3 bases from J; junction bases left unmatched: 2.

About this clone: Other DNA sequences in this sample translate to the same CDR3. The chain has TRBV6-5 and TRBJ2-1; D gene unclear. The germline V gene has CDR1 MNHEY and CDR2 SVGAGI. The germline V and J ends were trimmed by 0 bases and 0 bases, with 3 bases remaining between them. The CDR3 totals 14 residues. In DNA, the CDR3 is TGTGCCAGCAGTTACTCCGGCTCCTACAATGAGCAGTTCTTC. This gives the protein CASSYSGSYNEQFF.